This record looks at one T cell receptor beta chain sequence and its context. Its antigen is unknown. Base quality data are lacking; no much larger clone is found one base away. The immunoSEQ Assay, a bias-controlled multiplex PCR, was used to amplify TCRbeta CDR3 regions from genomic DNA. Processing in the source paper ran as follows. The number of nucleated cells in each sample was estimated from the amplification of reference gene primers within the assay. To quantify the absolute abundance of each unique TCRbeta CDR3 rearrangement, sequence reads were collapsed and filtered. For each sample, productive Simpson clonality was calculated as the square root of Simpson's diversity index across productive rearrangements. Entries here come from immuneACCESS through TCRdb and include only in-frame sequences with V and J called. Some clones fail to appear in such tables; in the studies checked, an unresolved V gene covers under half of the shortfall, and the cause of the remainder is unknown. For V, J and clone size, that table is used; D and trimming come from the DNA. Across this sample there are roughly 80,000 clones, with around four fifths seen only once. The leading ten clones occupy roughly 9% of the sample.

Whole blood was collected in K2EDTA tubes by collaborating institutions according to the institutions' own protocols. For TCRbeta analysis, collaborators shipped samples in one of three forms: frozen whole blood, isolated PBMCs, or DNA extracted from either of those sample types. This entry is derived from a study of blood T cell repertoires in COVID-19 (dated by TCRdb to between 2020 and 2021). About the full investigation: The collaborator samples originated in the United States, Italy and Spain and spanned the acute and convalescent phases of COVID-19. The prospective study material was composed of cDNA or gDNA derived from T cells, B-cell-depleted T cells, or PBMCs. Deeply sampled blood TCRbeta repertoires from subjects exposed to, actively infected with, or recovered from COVID-19 were included in the dataset. The repertoires were made available in a free public database intended to serve as a resource for research on the immune response to SARS-CoV-2. Samples were obtained from the ongoing ImmuneRACE study (first 160 participants) and from roughly 1,300 subjects provided by 6 global collaborators. Nearly every sample came with metadata listing a de-identified subject ID, COVID-19 status, age in years and sex. Where HLA class I and class II types were available, the types were taken from metadata supplied by the sample provider, not from assay-based typing.

CDR1 is given as MNHEY and CDR2 as SVGAGI, both from the germline V gene. V and J lose 5 bases and 2 bases, and a span of 13 bases separates them. The CDR3 runs 15 residues from the cysteine to the phenylalanine. The retained sequence is limited to the CDR3, 45 bases, with the frame set at the first base. On the study overall, not on this receptor specifically: The quantity of clinical and demographic metadata differed by source and by participant and was supplied without curation.

The specimen sequenced was peripheral blood. The clonotype was recovered from a human donor in a cohort sampled during active COVID-19. The rearranged segments are TRBV6-5 and TRBJ1-5; TRBD1 is possibly the D segment (5 matching bases). The CDR3 protein is CASSPLGGGNQPQHF. Read as DNA, the sequence is TGTGCCAGCAGTCCTCTGGGGGGGGGCAATCAGCCCCAGCATTTT.